Below are 21 T cell receptor beta chains sequenced from a single sample in a study of OX40 agonist ivuxolimab in advanced cancers. Repertoires were generated with immunoSEQ multiplex PCR, while TCRdb's copy carries only in-frame clones and drops some. The sample lists over 50,000 clones; 88% were seen once. This sample comprised CD4+ or CD8+ T cells sorted from blood, obtained in a trial of the OX40 agonist ivuxolimab. These receptors were taken from an adult with an advanced solid tumor such as melanoma, head and neck, liver or kidney cancer.

This chain connects TRBV2 to TRBJ2-2, with D uncertain. This CDR3 comprises 13 residues. V was pared by 4 bases and J by 2 bases, with 5 bases between. The germline gives CDR1 SNHLY, CDR2 FYNNEI. CDR3 nucleotide sequence: TGTGCCAGCAGTGCTGCCAACACCGGGGAGCTGTTTTTT. This gives the protein CASSAANTGELFF.

V is TRBV18 and J is TRBJ1-6, with 8 bases that match TRBD1. Looked up from germline, CDR1 is KGHSH and CDR2 is LQKENI. The V and J ends lost 3 bases and 10 bases, in that order; junction bases with no gene match: 2. The CDR3 sequence is 13 residues long. This CDR3 is CASSPDRDSPLHF. The CDR3 bases are TGTGCCAGCTCACCGGACAGGGACTCACCCCTCCACTTT.

This chain connects TRBV29-1 to TRBJ2-7, with D maybe TRBD2 (7 bases). CDR3 length equals 11 residues. CDR1 and CDR2 (germline): SQVTM, ANQGSEA. V was clipped by 7 bases and J by 5 bases, with 12 bases between them. The chain's CDR3 is CSAWGGDEQYF. For the CDR3, the DNA is TGCAGCGCCTGGGGGGGCGACGAGCAGTACTTC.

The V and J genes are TRBV6-4 and TRBJ1-6; D is ambiguous. Trimming took 0 bases from V and 10 from J, leaving 10 bases between them. CDR3 size: 14 residues. Germline assignment: CDR1 MRHNA and CDR2 SNTAGT. In DNA, the CDR3 is TGTGCCAGCAGTGACTCTGACAAAGGATCACCCCTCCACTTT. This encodes CASSDSDKGSPLHF.

The genes are TRBV28 and TRBJ1-3; possible D gene TRBD1, 5 bases. From germline, CDR1 is MDHEN and CDR2 SYDVKM. V lost 5 bases and J lost 4, with 15 bases in between. CDR3 length equals 15 residues. Here the CDR3 reads CASSPTGGEGNTIYF. CDR3 coding DNA: TGTGCCAGCAGTCCCACAGGAGGGGAAGGAAACACCATATATTTT.

This sequence joins TRBV5-1 and TRBJ2-3; D is unresolved. The germline CDR1 and CDR2 sequences are SGHRS and YFSETQ. V lost 3 bases to trimming and J lost 0 bases, with 2 bases between them. This CDR3 has 12 amino acids. The CDR3 DNA follows: TGCGCCAGCAGCTCCAGCACAGATACGCAGTATTTT. This sequence encodes CASSSSTDTQYF.

This chain joins TRBV6-5 and TRBJ1-2; D is ambiguous. Germline-derived CDR1 and CDR2 are MNHEY and SVGAGI. V shed 2 bases and J shed 3 bases, with 10 bases lying between them. The CDR3 extends over 14 amino acids. The CDR3 nucleotides read TGTGCCAGCAGTTACGCGGCAGACGACTATGGCTACACCTTC. Its translation is CASSYAADDYGYTF.

The V call is TRBV6-1, the J call TRBJ2-5, with TRBD2 as a possible D gene (5 bases). With the DNA end fitting TRBJ2-7 better, the J assignment may be wrong. CDR3 length equals 15 residues. The germline gives CDR1 MNHNS, CDR2 SASEGT. The CDR3 loop reads CASSARDYLDGEQYF. The CDR3 DNA reads as TGTGCCAGCAGTGCACGGGATTACTTGGACGGCGAGCAGTACTTC.

The chain has TRBV6-5 and TRBJ2-5; TRBD2 matches 8 bases. Germline V lookup: CDR1 MNHEY, CDR2 SVGAGI. J lost 8 bases, V lost 4 bases, and 6 bases had no gene match. The CDR3 spans 13 residues. In nucleotides, the CDR3 is TGTGCCAGCAGTTCGCAACGGGGGGGTACCCAGTACTTC. Encoded protein: CASSSQRGGTQYF.

This chain connects TRBV5-4 to TRBJ2-7; D remains unclear. The CDR3 loop spans 14 amino acids. Trimming cost V 4 bases and J 3 bases, with 14 bases left between them. The germline V gene has CDR1 SGHNT and CDR2 YYREEE (reference sequence). The CDR3 region has the DNA TGTGCCAGCAGCCCCCTCGGCGGAGACTACGAGCAGTACTTC. Protein: CASSPLGGDYEQYF.

On this clone: The sample holds other DNA sequences that translate to the same CDR3. J is TRBJ1-2 and V is TRBV28, with D possibly matching TRBD1 (6 bases). Per the germline V gene, CDR1 is MDHEN and CDR2 is SYDVKM. Trimming stripped 5 bases from V and 8 bases from J, with 12 bases between. CDR3 length equals 12 residues. The CDR3 DNA reads TGTGCCAGCAGTAAACAGGGTGGCGGCTACACCTTC. It is translated as CASSKQGGGYTF.

The V and J genes are TRBV27 and TRBJ2-5; 9 nucleotides agree with TRBD2. CDR1 and CDR2 (germline): MNHEY, SMNVEV (reference sequence). The CDR3 has 15 residues. The ends lost 3 bases at V and 3 bases at J; junction bases unmatched: 5. The CDR3, as DNA: TGTGCCAGCAGTTTCTCCCTAGCGGGGAAAGAGACCCAGTACTTC. This sequence encodes CASSFSLAGKETQYF.

This chain joins TRBV7-2 and TRBJ1-5, with a tentative D call TRBD1 (6 bases). The CDR3 is made up of 14 amino acids. Trimming removed 6 bases at V and 1 base at J, with 10 bases between. Germline V gives CDR1 SGHTA, CDR2 FQGNSA. CDR3 sequence reads: CASSPGVSNQPQHF. In DNA, the CDR3 is TGTGCCAGCAGTCCAGGGGTGAGCAATCAGCCCCAGCATTTT.

The chain joins TRBV10-1 to TRBJ2-7; 7 bases map to TRBD2. Germline CDR1 and CDR2: WNHNN and SYGVQD (reference sequence). The V segment lost 10 bases and the J segment 1 base; nucleotides outside the gene matches: 7. This CDR3 has 13 amino acids. CDR3 region: CATRGLGSYEQYF. The CDR3 DNA reads TGCGCCACCCGTGGACTAGGTTCCTACGAGCAGTACTTC.

The rearrangement links TRBV11-2 to TRBJ1-1, with D perhaps TRBD1 (6 bases). This CDR3 comprises 13 residues. The germline V gene encodes CDR1 SGHAT and CDR2 FQNNGV. V lost 5 bases and J 4 bases, leaving 11 bases between the germline ends. DNA of the CDR3: TGTGCCAGCAGCACAGGGTTTATCACTGAAGCTTTCTTT. Amino acids: CASSTGFITEAFF.

The rearrangement uses TRBV7-2 and TRBJ2-1; TRBD2 matches 12 bases. J lost 7 bases, V lost 5 bases, and 9 bases had no gene match. CDR1 SGHTA and CDR2 FQGNSA come from the germline V gene. The length of the CDR3 is 16 residues. The CDR3, as DNA: TGTGCCAGCAGCCTCGTCCGGACTAGCGGGGTTAATGAGCAGTTCTTC. Its translation: CASSLVRTSGVNEQFF.

V gene TRBV30 combines with J gene TRBJ2-7; tentatively, D is TRBD1 (6 bases). Germline CDR1 is GTSNPN and CDR2 is SVGIG (reference sequence). This CDR3 contains 13 residues. The ends were cut back, 4 bases at V and 4 bases at J, with 14 bases in the middle. The chain's CDR3 is CAWTTDRRYEQYF. CDR3 nucleotide sequence: TGTGCCTGGACCACCGACAGGCGATACGAGCAGTACTTC. The full variable domain, with the rest looked up from reference TRBV30 and TRBJ2-7, is SQTIHQWPATLVQPVGSPLSLECTVEGTSNPNLYWYRQAAGRGLQLLFYSVGIGQISSEVPQNLSASRPQDRQFILSSKKLLLSDSGFYLCAWTTDRRYEQYFGPGTRLTVT.

This clone has more than one count but fewer than ten. The chain links TRBV10-3 to TRBJ1-1, with D unresolved. This CDR3 region has 12 residues. The ends were cut back, 11 bases at V and 4 bases at J, with 14 bases in the middle. Germline V gene sequence: CDR1 ENHRY, CDR2 SYGVKD. This CDR3 is CACGSASTEAFF. CDR3 in DNA: TGTGCCTGTGGGTCGGCGAGCACTGAAGCTTTCTTT.

The rearrangement uses TRBV5-1 and TRBJ2-1; D unresolved. V dropped 0 bases and J dropped 6 bases, with 13 bases sitting between them. In germline, CDR1 is SGHRS, CDR2 YFSETQ. The CDR3 length is 15 residues. CDR3 bases: TGCGCCAGCAGCTTGGGTCGAGGTCGGATCAATGAGCAGTTCTTC. Amino acid sequence: CASSLGRGRINEQFF.

Here the CDR3 reads CASHLDRYTEAFF. CDR3 DNA: TGTGCCAGCCATCTGGACAGATACACTGAAGCTTTCTTT. The rearrangement joins TRBV6-6 to TRBJ1-1; a weak D match, TRBD1 (6 bases). Germline V gene lookup returns CDR1 MNHNY and CDR2 SVGAGI (reference sequence). Trimming left V 8 bases short and J 3 bases short, with 13 bases between. This CDR3 spans 13 amino acids.

This chain connects TRBV6-1 to TRBJ1-4, with no clear D. V lost 8 bases, J lost 4 bases, and 17 bases lay in between. CDR3 length: 15 residues. CDR1 MNHNS and CDR2 SASEGT come from the germline V gene. CDR3 sequence: CASHRRVGGNEKLFF. CDR3 sequence (DNA): TGTGCCAGCCACCGAAGGGTAGGTGGTAATGAAAAACTGTTTTTT.